One sample yielded the 10 T cell receptor beta chains listed below, sequenced in a study of blood T cell repertoires in COVID-19. Only in-frame clones appear in the TCRdb table, and some are missing; sequencing was by immunoSEQ multiplex PCR. This sample has about 320,000 clones, with about 89% found just once. The sequenced material came from PBMCs or T cells enriched from blood (not recorded which). The receptors were sampled from a man aged 55 to 70 who had recovered from COVID-19.

The chain employs TRBV29-1 and TRBJ2-3, with D unclear. There are 13 residues in the CDR3. CDR1 and CDR2 from the germline V gene are SQVTM and ANQGSEA. Between the trimmed V and J ends, which lost 5 bases and 3 bases, there was a span of 12 bases. The CDR3 spells CSVLPRPTDTQYF. The CDR3 nucleotides read TGCAGCGTTCTACCCCGTCCGACAGATACGCAGTATTTT.

This chain uses TRBV4-2 with TRBJ2-7, with D possibly being TRBD2 (6 bases). The CDR3 sequence is 16 residues long. V dropped 0 bases and J dropped 3 bases, with 15 bases sitting between them. Germline V CDR1 and CDR2: LGHNA, YNFKEQ. CDR3 protein: CASSQDTYGGIYEQYF. The CDR3 nucleotides read TGTGCCAGCAGCCAAGATACGTACGGCGGGATCTACGAGCAGTACTTC.

The V and J genes are TRBV3-1 (or the pseudogene TRBV3-2) and TRBJ2-3; D is possibly TRBD1 (5 bases). Trimming pared 1 base from V and 3 bases from J, leaving 11 bases between. The CDR3 contains 15 residues. Germline CDR1 LGHDT, CDR2 YNNKEL (reference sequence). CDR3: CASSQVRARTDTQYF. For the CDR3, the DNA is TGTGCCAGCAGCCAAGTCAGGGCCCGTACAGATACGCAGTATTTT.

The chain combines TRBV27 with TRBJ2-7; 9 nucleotides line up with TRBD1. Germline lookup yields CDR1 MNHEY and CDR2 SMNVEV (reference sequence). The CDR3 is 14 residues long. The V segment lost 4 bases and the J segment 1 base; nucleotides outside the gene matches: 2. The CDR3 reads CASSYRGRSYEQYF. DNA for the CDR3: TGTGCCAGCAGTTACAGGGGGCGATCCTACGAGCAGTACTTC.

The rearrangement links TRBV6-5 to TRBJ2-1; 7 bases are shared with TRBD2. Germline V gene data show CDR1 as MNHEY and CDR2 as SVGAGI. V shed 4 bases, J shed 5 bases, and the junction held 11 bases outside the gene matches. The CDR3 spans 16 residues. DNA of the CDR3: TGTGCCAGCAGTTCACTCGGCGGGAGATCAAACAATGAGCAGTTCTTC. This gives the protein CASSSLGGRSNNEQFF.

This clone came up once. The rearrangement uses TRBV19 and TRBJ1-5; 9 bases are shared with TRBD1. This CDR3 has 17 amino acids. The V segment lost 3 bases and the J segment 1 base; nucleotides outside the gene matches: 7. Germline CDR1 reads LNHDA; CDR2 reads SQIVND (reference sequence). The CDR3 DNA follows: TGTGCCAGTAGTATTCGGGGGGGACAGGGAAGCAATCAGCCCCAGCATTTT. Translation: CASSIRGGQGSNQPQHF.

The chain employs TRBV28 and TRBJ2-1; the match to TRBD2 covers 9 bases. The V gene end was trimmed by 3 bases and the J gene end by 0 bases; junction bases not matched to a gene: 0. The CDR3 sequence is 15 residues long. Germline V gene lookup returns CDR1 MDHEN and CDR2 SYDVKM. The CDR3 region has the DNA TGTGCCAGCAGTTTTAGCGGGAGCTCCTACAATGAGCAGTTCTTC. It translates to CASSFSGSSYNEQFF.

This chain links TRBV9 with TRBJ1-5; 7 bases fit TRBD1. The CDR3 has 15 residues. The V gene's germline CDR1 is SGDLS and CDR2 YYNGEE. Unmatched junction bases numbered 10, after V lost 3 bases and J lost 7 bases. This chain's CDR3 is CASSEGATSYQPQHF. The CDR3, as DNA: TGTGCCAGCAGCGAGGGGGCCACCTCATACCAGCCCCAGCATTTT.

As regards this clone: The same CDR3 is also encoded by other DNA sequences in this sample. The rearrangement joins TRBV19 to TRBJ1-5; D is unclear. CDR3 size: 14 residues. Germline values: CDR1 LNHDA, CDR2 SQIVND (reference sequence). V was clipped by 0 bases and J by 1 base, with 4 bases between them. CDR3 DNA: TGTGCCAGTAGTATAGACAGAAGCAATCAGCCCCAGCATTTT. Its protein is CASSIDRSNQPQHF.

This sequence joins TRBV4-1 and TRBJ1-2; 8 bases match TRBD1. With V trimmed by 0 bases and J by 5 bases, 11 bases remained unmatched. The germline V gene encodes CDR1 MGHRA and CDR2 YSYEKL. The CDR3 length is 17 residues. CDR3 protein: CASSQDRGGRGLYGYTF. The DNA for the CDR3 is TGCGCCAGCAGCCAAGATAGGGGGGGCAGGGGGCTATATGGCTACACCTTC.